This T cell receptor (beta chain) was recovered during a study of tumor-infiltrating lymphocytes in oesophageal squamous cell carcinoma. This clonotype has at least ten counts. Each CDR3 protein gets one entry after TCRdb re-called the PCR reads with MiXCR. The sample shows about 24,000 distinct CDR3 sequences, 30% to 40% of them seen only once. V lost 0 bases and J lost 11, with 10 bases in between. Per germline, CDR1 MNHNY and CDR2 SVGAGI (reference sequence). This CDR3 comprises 12 residues. This rearrangement joins TRBV6-6 to TRBJ1-1, with D uncertain. Material for sequencing was esophageal tumor tissue. The receptor was derived from a male donor with esophageal squamous cell carcinoma. In DNA, the CDR3 is TGTGCCAGCAGTTACTCCCAGGCTTCGGCTTTCTTT. It translates to CASSYSQASAFF.